A single sample is the source of the 14 T cell receptor beta chains below, sequenced in a study of cytomegalovirus exposure and HLA in healthy donors. The PCR made use of 60 Vbeta and 13 Jbeta primers. Libraries were prepared by immunoSEQ multiplex PCR; TCRdb keeps only in-frame clonotypes and omits some of them. The sample holds fewer than 250,000 clones, about 85% seen once. Sequencing used PBMCs. These receptors were obtained from a male donor in good health and CMV-seropositive.

This clone was recorded a few times. This chain links TRBV28 with TRBJ1-5, with TRBD1 matching over 7 bases. The J segment lost 0 bases and the V segment lost 6 bases, leaving 17 bases of the junction unmatched. The length of the CDR3 is 19 residues. Germline V CDR1 and CDR2: MDHEN, SYDVKM. CDR3 protein: CASSPTEGALKYSNQPQHF. The CDR3, as DNA: TGTGCCAGCAGCCCTACCGAGGGGGCGTTAAAATATAGCAATCAGCCCCAGCATTTT.

The V call is TRBV6-1, the J call TRBJ1-2; 9 nucleotides align to TRBD1. The J segment lost 8 bases and the V segment lost 6 bases, leaving 13 bases of the junction unmatched. CDR1 is MNHNS and CDR2 is SASEGT in the germline V gene. The length of the CDR3 is 15 residues. CDR3 region: CASSGDTGGSLGYTF. In DNA form, the CDR3 reads TGTGCCAGCAGCGGAGACACAGGGGGCTCTTTAGGCTACACCTTC.

The sample holds a few counts of this clone. Other DNA sequences of this sample code for an identical CDR3. V gene TRBV7-9 combines with J gene TRBJ1-1, with a possible D match to TRBD1 (6 bases). V lost 1 base and J 6 bases, leaving 9 bases between the germline ends. This CDR3 has 13 amino acids. CDR1 and CDR2 (germline): SEHNR, FQNEAQ (reference sequence). CDR3 sequence: CASSLDRTAEAFF. Here the CDR3 DNA reads TGTGCCAGCAGCTTAGATCGGACAGCTGAAGCTTTCTTT.

The rearrangement joins TRBV6-5 to TRBJ2-3, with TRBD1 as a possible D gene (6 bases). The V and J ends lost 2 bases and 3 bases respectively, with 12 bases between them. The germline V gene encodes CDR1 MNHEY and CDR2 SVGAGI. There are 15 residues in the CDR3. CDR3: CASSYTEDRTDTQYF. In DNA form, the CDR3 reads TGTGCCAGCAGTTACACCGAGGACAGAACAGATACGCAGTATTTT.

This chain links TRBV15 with TRBJ2-7; TRBD2 is a possible D gene (5 bases). Per germline, CDR1 LNHNV and CDR2 YYDKDF (reference sequence). The CDR3 totals 14 residues. Trimming shortened V by 1 base and J by 4 bases, and 11 bases separated the two germline ends. The CDR3 region has the DNA TGTGCCACCAGCAGAGCCTTCTCGGGGTACGAGCAGTACTTC. Residues: CATSRAFSGYEQYF.

This clone has just one count. The chain joins TRBV10-3 to TRBJ2-3; maybe TRBD1 (6 bases). There are 15 residues in the CDR3. The V end was cut by 3 bases, the J end by 3 bases, with 13 bases between. CDR1 and CDR2 (germline): ENHRY, SYGVKD. This chain's CDR3 is CAISEQDSRTDTQYF. Here the CDR3 DNA reads TGTGCCATCAGTGAACAGGACAGCAGAACAGATACGCAGTATTTT.

This sequence joins TRBV9 and TRBJ2-7; TRBD2 might be the D (6 bases). CDR3 length: 15 residues. Trimming removed 2 bases from V and 1 base from J, with 13 bases in between. CDR1 SGDLS and CDR2 YYNGEE come from the germline V gene. CDR3 sequence (DNA): TGTGCCAGCAGCGTCGACGCCGCGGGGTCCTACGAGCAGTACTTC. Protein sequence: CASSVDAAGSYEQYF. Full variable domain (missing parts from reference TRBV9 and TRBJ2-7): DSGVTQTPKHLITATGQRVTLRCSPRSGDLSVYWYQQSLDQGLQFLIQYYNGEERAKGNILERFSAQQFPDLHSELNLSSLELGDSALYFCASSVDAAGSYEQYFGPGTRLTVT.

The gene calls are TRBV9 and TRBJ2-5; TRBD1 aligns across 7 bases. V was clipped by 3 bases and J by 4 bases; unmatched bases: 9. The germline V gene encodes CDR1 SGDLS and CDR2 YYNGEE. CDR3 size: 15 residues. For the CDR3, the DNA is TGTGCCAGCAGCGCAGGCCGAGGGACAGTAGAGACCCAGTACTTC. Encoded protein: CASSAGRGTVETQYF. The entire variable domain, with the rest obtained from reference TRBV9 and TRBJ2-5, is as follows: DSGVTQTPKHLITATGQRVTLRCSPRSGDLSVYWYQQSLDQGLQFLIQYYNGEERAKGNILERFSAQQFPDLHSELNLSSLELGDSALYFCASSAGRGTVETQYFGPGTRLLVL.

This clone came up a few times. The chain employs TRBV6-5 and TRBJ2-5; maybe TRBD1 (6 bases). This CDR3 is built from 12 residues. V lost 6 bases, J lost 4 bases, and 9 bases lay in between. From germline, CDR1 is MNHEY and CDR2 SVGAGI. CDR3 loop: CASSPTGETQYF. The CDR3 nucleotides read TGTGCCAGCAGCCCGACAGGAGAGACCCAGTACTTC.

The J gene is TRBJ2-7, the V gene TRBV7-6; perhaps TRBD2 as D (5 bases). The CDR3 has 14 amino acids. The V gene lost 0 bases and the J gene lost 2 bases, with 8 bases spanning the gap. Germline V CDR1 and CDR2: SGHVS, FNYEAQ. The CDR3 DNA sequence: TGTGCCAGCAGCTTAGCGGGGAGCACCTACGAGCAGTACTTC. Amino acids: CASSLAGSTYEQYF.

The J gene is TRBJ2-2, the V gene TRBV19; D not certain. Germline-derived CDR1 and CDR2 are LNHDA and SQIVND (reference sequence). CDR3 length: 13 residues. V was cut by 3 bases and J by 6 bases, with 8 bases left in between. The CDR3 DNA sequence: TGTGCCAGTAGTATGAGGAGAGCCGGGGAGCTGTTTTTT. Amino acids: CASSMRRAGELFF.

CDR3 region: CASSQNKGVGTSGGRSYEQYF. The CDR3 DNA sequence: TGTGCCAGCAGCCAAAATAAGGGGGTCGGGACTAGCGGGGGGCGGTCCTACGAGCAGTACTTC. V and J are TRBV4-2 and TRBJ2-7, with 15 bases fitting TRBD2. The V gene end was trimmed by 2 bases and the J gene end by 1 base; junction bases not matched to a gene: 15. The germline CDR1 and CDR2 sequences are LGHNA and YNFKEQ. This CDR3 has 21 residues.

This chain connects TRBV7-6 to TRBJ2-7; 8 nucleotides agree with TRBD2. The V gene end was trimmed by 7 bases and the J gene end by 2 bases; junction bases not matched to a gene: 7. Per germline, CDR1 SGHVS and CDR2 FNYEAQ. This CDR3 has 14 amino acids. CDR3 bases: TGTGCCAGCACCCCCCCGGGAGGGCCCTACGAGCAGTACTTC. Its translation is CASTPPGGPYEQYF.

This chain links TRBV28 with TRBJ2-3, with 12 nucleotides matching TRBD2. The germline V gene encodes CDR1 MDHEN and CDR2 SYDVKM. The CDR3 is 14 amino acids. Germline trimming cut 5 bases from V and 4 bases from J; bases unmatched to any gene: 1. Here the CDR3 DNA reads TGTGCCAGCAGTCCTAGCGGGAGGGCAGATACGCAGTATTTT. Residues: CASSPSGRADTQYF.